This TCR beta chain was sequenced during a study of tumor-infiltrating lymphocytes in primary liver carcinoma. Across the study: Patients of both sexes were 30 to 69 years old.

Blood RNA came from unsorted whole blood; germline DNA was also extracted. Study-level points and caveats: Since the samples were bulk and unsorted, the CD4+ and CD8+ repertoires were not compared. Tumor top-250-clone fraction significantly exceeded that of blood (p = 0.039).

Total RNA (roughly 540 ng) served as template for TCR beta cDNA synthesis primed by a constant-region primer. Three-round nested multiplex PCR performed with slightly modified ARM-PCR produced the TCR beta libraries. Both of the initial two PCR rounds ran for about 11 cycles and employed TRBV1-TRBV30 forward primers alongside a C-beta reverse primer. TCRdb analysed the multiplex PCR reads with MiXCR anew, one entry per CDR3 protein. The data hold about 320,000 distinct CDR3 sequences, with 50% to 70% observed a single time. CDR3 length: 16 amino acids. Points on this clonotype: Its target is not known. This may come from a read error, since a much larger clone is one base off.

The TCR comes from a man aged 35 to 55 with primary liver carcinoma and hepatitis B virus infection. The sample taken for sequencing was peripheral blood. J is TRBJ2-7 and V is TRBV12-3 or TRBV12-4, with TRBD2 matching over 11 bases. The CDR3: CACSPGLAGISYEQYF. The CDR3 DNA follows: TGTGCCTGCAGCCCTGGACTAGCGGGCATCTCCTACGAGCAGTACTTC.